Detailed here is one T cell receptor beta chain. What it binds is not known. This entry is derived from a study of T cells expressing NK-cell markers. The overall study: Eight donors were sequenced, of whom seven were HCMV-seropositive, while the remaining one was HCMV-seronegative.

TCRdb reprocessed the 5' RACE reads and stores each CDR3 protein as one record, lacking DNA. The sample table includes a few hundred thousand distinct CDR3 sequences. General study points: Expanded NKG2C+ T cell clones were not confirmed as HCMV-specific.

Germline CDR1 and CDR2: DFQATT and SNEGSKA (reference sequence). CDR3 length equals 16 residues. V is TRBV20-1 and J is TRBJ2-1; TCRdb's D call, TRBD2, is unchecked because there is no DNA. The clonotype was recovered from a man aged 18 to 29 in good health. The material sequenced was blood T cells: a sorted CD56 or NKG2C T cell subset, CD4+ or CD8+ T cells, or bulk PBMC T cells (not recorded which). The CDR3 is CSAQNAGTRSYNEQFF.